The sequence of this TCR beta chain was determined in a study of technical replicates of blood from four donors. Sequencing was performed with immunoSEQ multiplex PCR; in TCRdb, only in-frame clones are kept and a portion is missing. This sample has just under 85,000 clones, with around nine tenths found just once. Trimming left V 2 bases short and J 0 bases short, with 9 bases between. The CDR3 has 15 residues. The germline CDR1 and CDR2 sequences are MGHRA and YSYEKL. The sequence was collected from a human donor in good health. The gene calls are TRBV4-1 and TRBJ2-3; D remains ambiguous. Material for sequencing was T cells isolated from PBMCs. The CDR3 loop reads CASSQLPPSTDTQYF. The CDR3 nucleotides are TGCGCCAGCAGCCAACTCCCCCCTAGCACAGATACGCAGTATTTT.